This T cell receptor beta chain came from a study of Ad26.COV2.S vaccination and SARS-CoV-2 variants. Overall study findings and caveats: Measurement of non-spike TCR breadth gave similar results in vaccine and placebo recipients.

Stated treatment: roughly 19 received Ad26.COV2.S at low or high dose, single or two shots; roughly five received placebo; per-sample allocation not given. At day 63 after the first vaccine or placebo injection, samples were drawn. This CDR3 contains 13 residues. With 5 bases removed from V and 5 bases from J, the gap between germline ends came to 13 bases. CDR1 MNHEY and CDR2 SVGAGI come from the germline V gene. Generated by immunoSEQ multiplex PCR, the TCRdb table keeps only in-frame clones and is missing some. The repertoire holds around 380,000 clones, with approximately 91% as singletons. On this clone: Its antigen is still unknown.

Sequenced material: peripheral blood, taken in a trial of Ad26.COV2.S vaccine versus placebo. The chain uses TRBV6-5 and TRBJ2-7, with D possibly TRBD2 on 5 matching bases. The TCR originated in a person between 18 and 60 years old who received the Ad26.COV2.S COVID-19 vaccine or a placebo. The DNA of the CDR3 is TGTGCCAGCAGTACGATGAGGAGGCACGAGCAGTACTTC. It encodes CASSTMRRHEQYF.